This T cell receptor (beta chain) was captured in a study of T cell responses to AZD1222 COVID-19 vaccine. CDR3 size: 15 residues. Germline V gene data show CDR1 as MGHRA and CDR2 as YSYEKL. The J segment lost 3 bases and the V segment lost 1 base, leaving 1 base of the junction unmatched. Only in-frame clones appear in the TCRdb table, and some are missing; sequencing was by immunoSEQ multiplex PCR. This sample has roughly 150,000 clones, with roughly nine tenths found just once. The sequences come from peripheral blood, collected on day 0 of AZD1222 vaccination. The V gene is TRBV4-1, the J gene TRBJ2-2; 8 bases map to TRBD2. The origin of this receptor is an adult in good health. CDR3 nucleotide sequence: TGCGCCAGCAGCCAAGTCGGGAGGGACACCGGGGAGCTGTTTTTT. The encoded protein is CASSQVGRDTGELFF.